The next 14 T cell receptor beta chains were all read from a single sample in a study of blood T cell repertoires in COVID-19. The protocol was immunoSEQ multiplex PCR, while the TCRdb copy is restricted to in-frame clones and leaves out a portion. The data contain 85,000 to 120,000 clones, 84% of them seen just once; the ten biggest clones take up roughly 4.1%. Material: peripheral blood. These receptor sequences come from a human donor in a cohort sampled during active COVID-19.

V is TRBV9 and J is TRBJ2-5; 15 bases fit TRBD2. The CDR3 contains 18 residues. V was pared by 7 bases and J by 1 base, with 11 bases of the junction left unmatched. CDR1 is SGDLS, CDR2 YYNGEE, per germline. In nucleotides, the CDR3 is TGTGCCAGCGGCCCATCTCCGGGACTAGCGGGGGGCCAAGAGACCCAGTACTTC. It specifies CASGPSPGLAGGQETQYF.

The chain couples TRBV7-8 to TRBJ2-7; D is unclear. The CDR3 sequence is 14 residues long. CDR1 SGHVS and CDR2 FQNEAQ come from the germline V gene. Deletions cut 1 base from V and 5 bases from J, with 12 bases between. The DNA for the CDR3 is TGTGCCAGCAGCTTAGTATTGGCATACCACGAGCAGTACTTC. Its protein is CASSLVLAYHEQYF. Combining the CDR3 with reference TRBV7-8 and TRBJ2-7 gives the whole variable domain GAGVSQSPRYKVAKRGQDVALRCDPISGHVSLFWYQQALGQGPEFLTYFQNEAQLDKSGLPSDRFFAERPEGSVSTLKIQRTQQEDSAVYLCASSLVLAYHEQYFGPGTRLTVT.

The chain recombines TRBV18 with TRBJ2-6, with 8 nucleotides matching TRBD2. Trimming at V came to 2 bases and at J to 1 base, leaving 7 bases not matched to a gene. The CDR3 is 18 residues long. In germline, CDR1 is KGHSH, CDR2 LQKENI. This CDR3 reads CASSPAAGTSSGANVLTF. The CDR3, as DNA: TGTGCCAGCTCACCAGCCGCAGGGACTAGTTCTGGGGCCAACGTCCTGACTTTC.

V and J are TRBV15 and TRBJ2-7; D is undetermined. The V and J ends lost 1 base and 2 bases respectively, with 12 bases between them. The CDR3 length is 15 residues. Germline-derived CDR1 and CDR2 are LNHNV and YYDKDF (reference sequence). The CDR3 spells CATSRGPEQPYEQYF. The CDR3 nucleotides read TGTGCCACCAGCAGAGGGCCGGAGCAGCCCTACGAGCAGTACTTC. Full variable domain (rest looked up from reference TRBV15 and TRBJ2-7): DAMVIQNPRYQVTQFGKPVTLSCSQTLNHNVMYWYQQKSSQAPKLLFHYYDKDFNNEADTPDNFQSRRPNTSFCFLDIRSPGLGDTAMYLCATSRGPEQPYEQYFGPGTRLTVT.

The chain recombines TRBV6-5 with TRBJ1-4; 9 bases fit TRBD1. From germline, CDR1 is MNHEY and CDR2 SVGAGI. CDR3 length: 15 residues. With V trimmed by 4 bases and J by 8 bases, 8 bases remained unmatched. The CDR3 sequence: CASSLSGTGIEKLFF. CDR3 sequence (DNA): TGTGCCAGCAGTTTGTCCGGGACAGGGATCGAAAAACTGTTTTTT.

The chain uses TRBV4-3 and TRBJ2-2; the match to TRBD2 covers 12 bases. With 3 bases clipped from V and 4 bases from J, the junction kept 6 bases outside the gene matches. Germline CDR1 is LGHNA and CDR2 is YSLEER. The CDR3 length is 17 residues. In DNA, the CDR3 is TGCGCCAGCAGCCATTCACTAGCGGGGGGCGTCACCGGGGAGCTGTTTTTT. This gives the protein CASSHSLAGGVTGELFF.

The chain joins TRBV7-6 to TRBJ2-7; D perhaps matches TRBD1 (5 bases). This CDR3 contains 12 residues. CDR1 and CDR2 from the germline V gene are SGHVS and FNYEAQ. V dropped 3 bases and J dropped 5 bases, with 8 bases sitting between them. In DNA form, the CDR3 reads TGTGCCAGCAGCTTGGGCAGGGACGAGCAGTACTTC. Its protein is CASSLGRDEQYF.

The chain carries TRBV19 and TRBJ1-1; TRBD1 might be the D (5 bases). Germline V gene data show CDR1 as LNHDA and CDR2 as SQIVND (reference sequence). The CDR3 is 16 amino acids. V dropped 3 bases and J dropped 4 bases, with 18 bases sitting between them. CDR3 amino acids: CASSMGRGGYVTEAFF. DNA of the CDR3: TGTGCCAGTAGTATGGGGCGGGGTGGGTATGTCACTGAAGCTTTCTTT.

CDR3 bases: TGTGCCAGCAGCTTAAGGGCGGGGAACGAGAACGAGCAGTACTTC. Amino acid sequence: CASSLRAGNENEQYF. The chain recombines TRBV7-2 with TRBJ2-7, with D possibly TRBD2 on 6 matching bases. The CDR3 contains 15 residues. Trimming shortened V by 2 bases and J by 5 bases, and 16 bases separated the two germline ends. Germline V gives CDR1 SGHTA, CDR2 FQGNSA. Full variable domain (outside the CDR3, taken from reference TRBV7-2 and TRBJ2-7): GAGVSQSPSNKVTEKGKDVELRCDPISGHTALYWYRQSLGQGLEFLIYFQGNSAPDKSGLPSDRFSAERTGGSVSTLTIQRTQQEDSAVYLCASSLRAGNENEQYFGPGTRLTVT.

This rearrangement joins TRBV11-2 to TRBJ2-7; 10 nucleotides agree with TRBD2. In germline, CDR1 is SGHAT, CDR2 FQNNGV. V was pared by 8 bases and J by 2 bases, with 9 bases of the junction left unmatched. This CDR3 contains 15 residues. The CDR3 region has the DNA TGTGCCAGCTCCGCTGGTAGCGGGGGGCCCTACGAGCAGTACTTC. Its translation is CASSAGSGGPYEQYF.

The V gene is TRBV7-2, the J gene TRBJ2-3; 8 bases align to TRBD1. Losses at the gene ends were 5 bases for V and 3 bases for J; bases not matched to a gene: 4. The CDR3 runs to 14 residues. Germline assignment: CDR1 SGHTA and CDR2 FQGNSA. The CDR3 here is CASSPGTGTDTQYF. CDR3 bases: TGTGCCAGCAGCCCCGGGACAGGAACAGATACGCAGTATTTT.

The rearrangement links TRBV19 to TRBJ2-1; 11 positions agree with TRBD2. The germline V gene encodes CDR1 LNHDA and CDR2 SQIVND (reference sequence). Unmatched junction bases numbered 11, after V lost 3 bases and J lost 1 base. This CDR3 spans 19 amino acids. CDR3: CASSMAGRIAGGSYNEQFF. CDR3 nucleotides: TGTGCCAGTAGTATGGCGGGAAGGATAGCGGGGGGGTCCTACAATGAGCAGTTCTTC.

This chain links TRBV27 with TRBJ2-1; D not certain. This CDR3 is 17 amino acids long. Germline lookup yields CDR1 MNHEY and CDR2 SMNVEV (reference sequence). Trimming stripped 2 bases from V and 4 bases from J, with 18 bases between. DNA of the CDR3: TGTGCCAGCAGTTTACTCCCCGACTCACGTCGATACAATGAGCAGTTCTTC. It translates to CASSLLPDSRRYNEQFF.

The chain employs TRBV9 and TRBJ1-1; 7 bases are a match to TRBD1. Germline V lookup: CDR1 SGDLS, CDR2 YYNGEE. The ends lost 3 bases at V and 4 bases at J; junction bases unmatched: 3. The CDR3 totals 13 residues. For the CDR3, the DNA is TGTGCCAGCAGCGCGAGACAGGGCACTGAAGCTTTCTTT. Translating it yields CASSARQGTEAFF.